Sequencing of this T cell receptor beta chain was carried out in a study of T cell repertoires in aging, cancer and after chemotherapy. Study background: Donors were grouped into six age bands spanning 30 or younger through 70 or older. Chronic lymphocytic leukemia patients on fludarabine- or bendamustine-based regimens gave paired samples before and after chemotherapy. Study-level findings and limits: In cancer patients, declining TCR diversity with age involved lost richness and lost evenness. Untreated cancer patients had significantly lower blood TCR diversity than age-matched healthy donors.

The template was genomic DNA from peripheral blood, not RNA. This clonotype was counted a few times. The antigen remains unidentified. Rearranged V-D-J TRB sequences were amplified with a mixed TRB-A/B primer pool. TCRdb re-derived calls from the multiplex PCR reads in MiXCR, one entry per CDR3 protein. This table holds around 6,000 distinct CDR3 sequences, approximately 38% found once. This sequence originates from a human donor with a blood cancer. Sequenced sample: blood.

The CDR3 coding sequence is TGTGCCAGCAGCATGGGACTAGCGGGAGTGGGATTAGAGACCCAGTACTTC. It is translated as CASSMGLAGVGLETQYF. V usage is TRBV7-6 and J usage is TRBJ2-5; 14 positions agree with TRBD2. V lost 5 bases, J lost 4 bases, and 9 bases stayed unmatched. The CDR3 length is 17 residues. CDR1 and CDR2 from the germline V gene are SGHVS and FNYEAQ. The whole variable domain, filled in from reference TRBV7-6 and TRBJ2-5, reads GAGVSQSPRYKVTKRGQDVALRCDPISGHVSLYWYRQALGQGPEFLTYFNYEAQQDKSGLPNDRFSAERPEGSISTLTIQRTEQRDSAMYRCASSMGLAGVGLETQYFGPGTRLLVL.